The clone carrying this T cell receptor (beta chain) has a handful of counts. Its antigen is unknown. This entry comes from a study of human T cells and chemical hapten exposure. Study-level information: Alopecia universalis, totalis or areata was present in patients who were mostly female.

Time point described: patch test 3, about 24 weeks after DPC sensitization. Treatment here: therapeutic diphenylcyclopropenone sensitization with weekly scalp DPC. Suited to DPC and affected by alopecia, the donors ranged from 18 to 70 years old. This CDR3 is built from 15 residues. V dropped 2 bases and J dropped 2; count of bases not matched to a gene: 4. The V gene's germline CDR1 is LGHDT and CDR2 YNNKEL (reference sequence). Via MiXCR, TCRdb re-called the RACE reads, giving one row per CDR3 protein. The table includes over 150,000 distinct CDR3 sequences, 28% detected once. The study, taken as a whole, reports: PT1 expanded TCR numbers tracked positively with patch test score. DPC sensitization produced no change in TCRs with frequency above 1 in 1000.

The receptor comes from a woman between 18 and 29 years old with alopecia areata. Some clones in this sample may be carry-over from other donors' samples. Sequences were derived from whole blood, sampled in connection with sensitization to the hapten diphenylcyclopropenone (DPC). This sequence joins TRBV3-1 and TRBJ2-7; 9 nucleotides match TRBD1. The CDR3 coding sequence is TGTGCCAGCAGCCAAAGGGACAGGGCCGCCTACGAGCAGTACTTC. The encoded protein is CASSQRDRAAYEQYF.